This T cell receptor (beta chain) stems from a study of control samples from healthy donors and cancer patients. This CDR3 region has 11 residues. The V end was cut by 1 base, the J end by 13 bases, with 9 bases between. Per germline, CDR1 KGHDR and CDR2 SFDVKD. Some clones are missing from TCRdb's copy, which holds only in-frame ones; the method was immunoSEQ multiplex PCR. The sample has tens of thousands of clones, around 94% seen once. The source is a man aged 60-69 years in good health. The sequencing sample was made of blood. The chain has TRBV24-1 and TRBJ1-1; D is uncertain. The CDR3 DNA reads as TGTGCCACCAGTGATTTTTTGGGGTTTTTCTTT. Its translation is CATSDFLGFFF.